The subject of this entry is one TCR beta chain. The antigen is undetermined. The data belong to a study of beta chain features in type 1 diabetes. Whole-study context: Sorted cells examined across all samples numbered about 110,000,000.

Study observations and caveats: Type 1 diabetes patients showed fewer insertions and more deletions at VDJ junctions. The study found moderately but significantly shorter TCRB CDR3s in all four CD4+ subsets of Type 1 diabetes patients. Sampled from patients, naive, central memory and Treg TCRB repertoires appeared more similar than those sampled from healthy donors.

The isolated RNA, all of it, was reverse transcribed, so expressed TCRB transcripts were what got sequenced. Using immunoSEQ multiplex PCR, the repertoire was profiled, and TCRdb retains in-frame clones only, with some absent. The sample records under 350,000 clones, approximately 25% being singletons. Trimming pared 0 bases from V and 6 bases from J, leaving 6 bases between. Per the germline V gene, CDR1 is SGHNT and CDR2 is YYREEE (reference sequence). The CDR3 length is 13 residues. The receptor was isolated from a woman younger than 45 with type 1 diabetes. The rearrangement links TRBV5-4 to TRBJ2-2; the D is unclear. Sequencing input: naive CD4+ T cells from blood. The CDR3 DNA follows: TGTGCCAGCAGCTTGGAATATGCCGGGGAGCTGTTTTTT. This sequence encodes CASSLEYAGELFF.